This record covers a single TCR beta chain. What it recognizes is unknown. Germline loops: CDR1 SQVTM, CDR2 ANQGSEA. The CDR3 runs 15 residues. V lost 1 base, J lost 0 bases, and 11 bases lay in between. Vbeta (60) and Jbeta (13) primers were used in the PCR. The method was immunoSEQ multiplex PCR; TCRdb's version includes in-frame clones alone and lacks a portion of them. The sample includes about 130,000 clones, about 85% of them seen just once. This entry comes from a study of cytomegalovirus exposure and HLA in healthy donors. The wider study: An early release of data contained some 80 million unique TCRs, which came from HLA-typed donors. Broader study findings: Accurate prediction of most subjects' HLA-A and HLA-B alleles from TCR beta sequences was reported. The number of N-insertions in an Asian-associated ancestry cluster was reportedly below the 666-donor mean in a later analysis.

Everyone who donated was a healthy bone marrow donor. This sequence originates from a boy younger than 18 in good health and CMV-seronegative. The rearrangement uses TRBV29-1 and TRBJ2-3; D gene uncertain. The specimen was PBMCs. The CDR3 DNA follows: TGCAGCGTTGAAGTGACAAGCACTAGCACAGATACGCAGTATTTT. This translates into CSVEVTSTSTDTQYF.